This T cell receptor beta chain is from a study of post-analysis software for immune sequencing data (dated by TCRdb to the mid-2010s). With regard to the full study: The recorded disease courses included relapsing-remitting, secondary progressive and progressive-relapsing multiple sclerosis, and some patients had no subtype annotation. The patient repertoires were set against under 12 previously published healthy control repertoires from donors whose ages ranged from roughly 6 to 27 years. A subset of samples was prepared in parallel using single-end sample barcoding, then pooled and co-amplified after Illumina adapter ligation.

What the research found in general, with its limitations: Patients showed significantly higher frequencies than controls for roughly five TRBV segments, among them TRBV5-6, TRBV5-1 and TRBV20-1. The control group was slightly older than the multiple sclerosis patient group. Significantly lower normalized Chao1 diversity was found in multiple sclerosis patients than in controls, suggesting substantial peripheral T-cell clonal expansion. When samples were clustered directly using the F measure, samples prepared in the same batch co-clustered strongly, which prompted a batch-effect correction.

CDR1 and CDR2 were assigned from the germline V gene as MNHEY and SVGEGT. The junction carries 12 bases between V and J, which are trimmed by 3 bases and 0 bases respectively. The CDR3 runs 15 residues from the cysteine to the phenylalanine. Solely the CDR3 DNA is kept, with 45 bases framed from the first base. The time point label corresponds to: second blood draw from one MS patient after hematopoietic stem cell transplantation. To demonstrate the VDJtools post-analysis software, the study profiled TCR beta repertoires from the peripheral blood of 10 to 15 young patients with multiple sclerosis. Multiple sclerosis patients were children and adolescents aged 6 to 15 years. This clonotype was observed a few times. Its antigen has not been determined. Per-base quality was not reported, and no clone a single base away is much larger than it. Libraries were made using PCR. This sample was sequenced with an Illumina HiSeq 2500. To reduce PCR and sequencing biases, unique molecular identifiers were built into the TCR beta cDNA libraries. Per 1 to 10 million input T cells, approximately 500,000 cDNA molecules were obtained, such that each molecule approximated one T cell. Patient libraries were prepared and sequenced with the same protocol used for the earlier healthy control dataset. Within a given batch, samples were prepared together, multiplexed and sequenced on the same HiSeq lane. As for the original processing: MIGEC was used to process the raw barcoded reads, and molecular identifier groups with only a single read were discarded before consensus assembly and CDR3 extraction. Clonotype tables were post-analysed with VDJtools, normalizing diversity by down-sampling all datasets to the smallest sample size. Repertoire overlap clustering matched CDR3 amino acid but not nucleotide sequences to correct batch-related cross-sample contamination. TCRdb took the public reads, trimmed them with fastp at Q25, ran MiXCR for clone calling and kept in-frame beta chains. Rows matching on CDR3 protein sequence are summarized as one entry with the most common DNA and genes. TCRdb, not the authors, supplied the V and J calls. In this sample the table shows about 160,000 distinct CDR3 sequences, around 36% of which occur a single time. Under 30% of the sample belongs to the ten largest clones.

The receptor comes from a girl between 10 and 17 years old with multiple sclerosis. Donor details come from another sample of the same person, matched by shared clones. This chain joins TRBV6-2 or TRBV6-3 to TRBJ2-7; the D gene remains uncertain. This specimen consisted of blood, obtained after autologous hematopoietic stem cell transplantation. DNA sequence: TGTGCCAGCAGTTATCGGGTTCGGAGCTCCTACGAGCAGTACTTC. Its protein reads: CASSYRVRSSYEQYF.